This TCR beta chain was retrieved from a study of T cell repertoires in ileal Crohn's disease. Turning to the study itself: At surgery, approximately 33% of patients smoked, with median disease duration about eight years.

This clone was detected a few times. Its cognate antigen is unknown. CDR3 length: 17 residues. V was trimmed by 5 bases and J by 3 bases, leaving 21 bases between them. Germline loops: CDR1 SEHNR, CDR2 FQNEAQ (reference sequence). The assay was immunoSEQ multiplex PCR, and TCRdb's table has in-frame clones only and misses some. This table has under 35,000 clones, around four fifths appearing once. Patients were adults with ileal or ileocolonic Crohn's disease needing resection. Overall study results and limits: Clonality above 26.8% at surgery always came with endoscopic recurrence.

The chain links TRBV7-9 to TRBJ2-3; possibly TRBD2 for D (6 bases). This sequence originates from an adult with Crohn's disease. The sequenced material came from ileal tissue. In DNA form, the CDR3 reads TGTGCCAGCAGCCGACTCTTAATGGAGGGAATGACAGATACGCAGTATTTT. It specifies CASSRLLMEGMTDTQYF.